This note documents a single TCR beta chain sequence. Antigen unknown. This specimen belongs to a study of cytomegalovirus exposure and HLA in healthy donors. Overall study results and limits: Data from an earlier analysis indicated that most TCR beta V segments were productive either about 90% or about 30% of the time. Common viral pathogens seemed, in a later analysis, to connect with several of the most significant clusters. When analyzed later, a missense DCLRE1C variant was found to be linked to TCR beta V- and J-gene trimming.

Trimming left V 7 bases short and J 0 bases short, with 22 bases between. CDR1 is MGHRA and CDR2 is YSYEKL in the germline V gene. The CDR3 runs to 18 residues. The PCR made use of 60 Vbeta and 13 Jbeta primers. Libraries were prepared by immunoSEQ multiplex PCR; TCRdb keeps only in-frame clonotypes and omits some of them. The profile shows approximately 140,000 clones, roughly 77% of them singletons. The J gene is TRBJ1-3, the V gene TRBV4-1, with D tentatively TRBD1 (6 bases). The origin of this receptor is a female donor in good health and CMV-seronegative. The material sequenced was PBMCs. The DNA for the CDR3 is TGCGCCAGCACCCCAAGGGGGGGATCCGTTACCTCTGGAAACACCATATATTTT. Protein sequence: CASTPRGGSVTSGNTIYF.